These T cell receptor beta chains were read from a single sample in a study of blood T cells in healthy people across ages. TCRdb reprocessed the 5' RACE reads with MiXCR, giving one entry per CDR3 protein. The sample consists of some 670,000 distinct CDR3 sequences, roughly half of them appearing once. Sequenced: blood. The source of these receptors is a woman older than 75 in good health. Each CDR3 is given with its conserved first and last residue. Fields, in order: V gene, clone size, D gene, J gene, CDR3 DNA, CDR3 protein. The D gene is left open where the match is weak. The size field is filled for only some rows; it gives once, few, many or a size class.

v_call: TRBV3-1; clone_size: NA; d_call: NA; j_call: TRBJ1-4; cdr3_nt: TGTGCCAGCAGCCAGGGCGTAAAACTGTTTTTT; cdr3_aa: CASSQGVKLFF
v_call: TRBV12-3/TRBV12-4; clone_size: NA; d_call: TRBD1; j_call: TRBJ1-1; cdr3_nt: TGTGCCAGCAGTTCTTCCCAGGGGGCTTCGCCCTATACTGAAGTTTTCTTT; cdr3_aa: CASSSSQGASPYTEVFF
v_call: TRBV4-3; clone_size: NA; d_call: NA; j_call: TRBJ2-4; cdr3_nt: TGCGCCAGCAGCCAAGATGGGCAGGACTTAGCCAAAAACATTCAGTACTTC; cdr3_aa: CASSQDGQDLAKNIQYF
v_call: TRBV18; clone_size: many; d_call: NA; j_call: TRBJ2-1; cdr3_nt: TGTGCCAGCTCACAAAGCGGGTACTCCTACAATGAGCAGTTCTTC; cdr3_aa: CASSQSGYSYNEQFF
v_call: TRBV10-3; clone_size: few; d_call: NA; j_call: TRBJ1-1; cdr3_nt: TGTGCCATCAGGGGCAGGGAGGAGGGGAACACTGAAGCTTTCTTT; cdr3_aa: CAIRGREEGNTEAFF
v_call: TRBV5-1; clone_size: many; d_call: NA; j_call: TRBJ2-1; cdr3_nt: TGCGCCAGCAGCTTGATGGGGGGTGGCTACAATGAGCAGTTCTTC; cdr3_aa: CASSLMGGGYNEQFF
v_call: TRBV6-1; clone_size: few; d_call: TRBD1; j_call: TRBJ1-6; cdr3_nt: TGTGCCAGCAGCCTACAGGGGCCGGACTCCTATAATTCACCCCTCCACTTT; cdr3_aa: CASSLQGPDSYNSPLHF
v_call: TRBV27; clone_size: NA; d_call: TRBD2; j_call: TRBJ2-1; cdr3_nt: TGTGCCGGCAGTTTATCGATGGGGTTCGTGGCTAGCGGGGGTCGGTTGAATGAGCAGTTCTTC; cdr3_aa: CAGSLSMGFVASGGRLNEQFF
v_call: TRBV28; clone_size: many; d_call: TRBD1; j_call: TRBJ2-1; cdr3_nt: TGTGCCAGCAGTATACAGGGGGCCAATGAGCAGTTCTTC; cdr3_aa: CASSIQGANEQFF
v_call: TRBV28; clone_size: NA; d_call: NA; j_call: TRBJ2-5; cdr3_nt: TGTGCCAGCAGCTGGGGTAGGGAGACCCAGTACTTC; cdr3_aa: CASSWGRETQYF
v_call: TRBV5-6; clone_size: NA; d_call: NA; j_call: TRBJ2-7; cdr3_nt: TGTGCCAGCAGCTTGGGTCTAACCTCCTGCGAGCAGTACTTC; cdr3_aa: CASSLGLTSCEQYF
v_call: TRBV28; clone_size: NA; d_call: NA; j_call: TRBJ2-7; cdr3_nt: TGTGCCAGCAGTTCCCCGGGGCATTTCCTCGGCGAGCAGTACTTC; cdr3_aa: CASSSPGHFLGEQYF
v_call: TRBV10-3; clone_size: many; d_call: NA; j_call: TRBJ1-4; cdr3_nt: TGTGCCACGCTCCGGGACCTTAATGAAAAACTGTTTTTT; cdr3_aa: CATLRDLNEKLFF
v_call: TRBV25-1; clone_size: NA; d_call: NA; j_call: TRBJ2-7; cdr3_nt: TGTGCCAGCAGTGGTGCCAACCGGGGTTCCTACGAGCAGTACTTC; cdr3_aa: CASSGANRGSYEQYF
v_call: TRBV5-1; clone_size: NA; d_call: NA; j_call: TRBJ2-5; cdr3_nt: TGCGCCAGCAGCTTGGTGGCTAGTCGAGAGACCCAGTACTTC; cdr3_aa: CASSLVASRETQYF
v_call: TRBV7-3; clone_size: NA; d_call: NA; j_call: TRBJ2-1; cdr3_nt: TGTGCCAGCAGCCTCCATGTCGTAGTAGAGGTTGAGCAGTTCTTC; cdr3_aa: CASSLHVVVEVEQFF
v_call: TRBV30; clone_size: NA; d_call: NA; j_call: TRBJ2-1; cdr3_nt: TGTGCCTGGAGTGTAAAGGCTGAGCAGTTCTTC; cdr3_aa: CAWSVKAEQFF
v_call: TRBV3-1; clone_size: NA; d_call: TRBD1; j_call: TRBJ1-1; cdr3_nt: TGTGCCAGCAGCCAAGTAACAGGGGGGCGGAATACTGAAGCTTTCTTT; cdr3_aa: CASSQVTGGRNTEAFF
v_call: TRBV5-5; clone_size: NA; d_call: TRBD2; j_call: TRBJ2-3; cdr3_nt: TGTGCCAGCAGCTTGTTAGGCCTAGCGGGGGGATTTAGCACAGATACGCAGTATTTT; cdr3_aa: CASSLLGLAGGFSTDTQYF
v_call: TRBV4-1; clone_size: NA; d_call: NA; j_call: TRBJ1-4; cdr3_nt: TGCGCCAGCAGCCAAGCTTCGGGCTCCAACCCGGCTAATGAAAAACTGTTTTTT; cdr3_aa: CASSQASGSNPANEKLFF
v_call: TRBV25-1; clone_size: few; d_call: NA; j_call: TRBJ2-7; cdr3_nt: TGTGCCAGCCAAAACGAGGGGTACGAGCAGTACTTC; cdr3_aa: CASQNEGYEQYF
v_call: TRBV7-9; clone_size: NA; d_call: NA; j_call: TRBJ1-1; cdr3_nt: TGTGCCAGCAGCTTAGTGAGTGAAGCTTTCTTT; cdr3_aa: CASSLVSEAFF
v_call: TRBV2; clone_size: many; d_call: NA; j_call: TRBJ2-5; cdr3_nt: TGTGCCAGCCGAAGTTCCGCCCGAGAGACCCAGTACTTC; cdr3_aa: CASRSSARETQYF
v_call: TRBV6-2/TRBV6-3; clone_size: many; d_call: NA; j_call: TRBJ2-7; cdr3_nt: TGTGCCAGCAGTTACGATCTTGGGGGGAACGAGCAGTACTTC; cdr3_aa: CASSYDLGGNEQYF
v_call: TRBV9; clone_size: NA; d_call: NA; j_call: TRBJ2-1; cdr3_nt: TGTGCCAGCAGCGTCAGCGAGGGGGTTTATGAGCAGTTCTTC; cdr3_aa: CASSVSEGVYEQFF
v_call: TRBV3-1; clone_size: NA; d_call: NA; j_call: TRBJ2-1; cdr3_nt: TGTGCCAGCAGCCAAGAACTAAGGGATAATGAGCAGTTCTTC; cdr3_aa: CASSQELRDNEQFF
v_call: TRBV5-1; clone_size: NA; d_call: NA; j_call: TRBJ1-2; cdr3_nt: TGCGCCAGCAGCTTGGACCCCCGGCGGCTACAATATGGCTACACCTTC; cdr3_aa: CASSLDPRRLQYGYTF
v_call: TRBV29-1; clone_size: many; d_call: NA; j_call: TRBJ2-3; cdr3_nt: TGCAGCGTACAGTACCGCGGCCCCACAGATACGCAGTATTTT; cdr3_aa: CSVQYRGPTDTQYF
v_call: TRBV2; clone_size: NA; d_call: NA; j_call: TRBJ2-7; cdr3_nt: TGTGCCAGCAGTGAAGCAGGGGCACTCCCCTACGAGCAGTACTTC; cdr3_aa: CASSEAGALPYEQYF
v_call: TRBV6-5; clone_size: NA; d_call: NA; j_call: TRBJ2-7; cdr3_nt: TGTGCCAGCTCCCCGGGGCCTCTCTCCGAGCAGTACTTC; cdr3_aa: CASSPGPLSEQYF
v_call: TRBV29-1; clone_size: NA; d_call: NA; j_call: TRBJ2-5; cdr3_nt: TGCAGCGTTGGGACCCAACGGGAGACCCAGTACTTC; cdr3_aa: CSVGTQRETQYF
v_call: TRBV9; clone_size: NA; d_call: NA; j_call: TRBJ2-2; cdr3_nt: TGTGCCAGCATATCAGAGGTGGGGGAGCTGTTTTTT; cdr3_aa: CASISEVGELFF
v_call: TRBV14; clone_size: many; d_call: TRBD1; j_call: TRBJ1-2; cdr3_nt: TGTGCCAGCAGCCAACCAGGGGGTAACTATGGCTACACCTTC; cdr3_aa: CASSQPGGNYGYTF
v_call: TRBV20-1; clone_size: NA; d_call: TRBD2; j_call: TRBJ2-2; cdr3_nt: TGCAGTGCGCCCCTAGCGGGGGGCGACACCGGGGAGCTGTTTTTT; cdr3_aa: CSAPLAGGDTGELFF
v_call: TRBV6-2/TRBV6-3; clone_size: few; d_call: TRBD1; j_call: TRBJ2-5; cdr3_nt: TGTGCCAGCAGTTACTCCCGGGACAGGGGGCGGAAGGAGACCCAGTACTTC; cdr3_aa: CASSYSRDRGRKETQYF
v_call: TRBV4-2; clone_size: NA; d_call: TRBD1; j_call: TRBJ2-2; cdr3_nt: TGTGCCAGCAGCCCCGCGGGACAGGGTTTGACCGGGGAGCTGTTTTTT; cdr3_aa: CASSPAGQGLTGELFF
v_call: TRBV28; clone_size: few; d_call: NA; j_call: TRBJ2-7; cdr3_nt: TGTGCCATAGGGTCACACCACTACGAGCAGTACTTC; cdr3_aa: CAIGSHHYEQYF
v_call: TRBV7-8; clone_size: once; d_call: TRBD2; j_call: TRBJ2-5; cdr3_nt: TGCGGAGCGGGAGCCAATGAGCAGTACTTC; cdr3_aa: CGAGANEQYF
v_call: TRBV7-2; clone_size: NA; d_call: NA; j_call: TRBJ1-2; cdr3_nt: TGTGCCAGCAGCTTGAACAGGGCTACTAACTATGGCTACACCTTC; cdr3_aa: CASSLNRATNYGYTF
v_call: TRBV6-5; clone_size: NA; d_call: NA; j_call: TRBJ2-5; cdr3_nt: TGTGCCAGCAGTTACCGTTACCAAGAGACCCAGTACTTC; cdr3_aa: CASSYRYQETQYF
v_call: TRBV10-3; clone_size: many; d_call: NA; j_call: TRBJ2-7; cdr3_nt: TGTGCCATCAGTGAGTCTAGGCCCTCCGAGCAGTACTTC; cdr3_aa: CAISESRPSEQYF